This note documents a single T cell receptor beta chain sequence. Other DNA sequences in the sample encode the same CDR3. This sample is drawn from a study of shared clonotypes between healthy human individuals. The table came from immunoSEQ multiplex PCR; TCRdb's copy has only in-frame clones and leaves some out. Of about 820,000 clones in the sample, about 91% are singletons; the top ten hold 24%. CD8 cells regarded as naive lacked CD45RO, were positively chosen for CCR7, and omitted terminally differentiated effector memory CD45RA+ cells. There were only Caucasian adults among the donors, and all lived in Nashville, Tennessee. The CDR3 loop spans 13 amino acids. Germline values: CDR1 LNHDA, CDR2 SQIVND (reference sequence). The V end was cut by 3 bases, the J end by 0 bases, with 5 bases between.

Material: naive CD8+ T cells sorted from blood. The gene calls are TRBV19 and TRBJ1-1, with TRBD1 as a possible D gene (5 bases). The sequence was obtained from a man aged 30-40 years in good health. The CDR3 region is CASSMTVNTEAFF. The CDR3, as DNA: TGTGCCAGTAGTATGACAGTGAACACTGAAGCTTTCTTT.